This T cell receptor beta chain was recorded in a study of draining lymph node invasion in breast cancer (dated by TCRdb to about 2020). For the wider study: Metastasis in lymph nodes was diagnosed using histology and cytokeratin immunohistochemistry and was confirmed with EpCAM/CD45 flow cytometry. A separate targeted assay used bulk TCR-beta CDR3 sequencing to compare sorted memory regulatory T cells with memory conventional CD4 T cells across breast cancer tissues. Matched non-invaded and tumor-invaded tumor-draining lymph nodes plus the primary tumor were contributed by each patient, with both Treg and Tconv subsets profiled. Lymph nodes from several patients were covered by the separate targeted TCR sequencing, and for three of those patients the primary tumors were sequenced as well.

In regard to this clonotype: Its recognized antigen is unknown. Base qualities were left out, and no much larger clone turns up one base away.

Library preparation was by bulk RNA-seq. TCRdb shows the sequencer as Illumina HiSeq 2500. Under the source paper's analysis protocol: For the separate targeted TCR-seq dataset, CDR3 sequences were extracted and quantified from raw reads using MiXCR version 2.1.5 with default parameters. Each TCR-beta clone in the separate targeted TCR-seq dataset was defined by the V gene, J gene and CDR3 sequence taken together. For the separate targeted TCR-seq dataset, clones with fewer than three counts were filtered out, after which only the 90% most strongly expressed clones in each sample were kept. For each tissue in the separate targeted TCR-seq dataset, Treg-Tconv overlap was calculated by dividing the number of shared clones by the total number of Treg clones and multiplying by 100. TCRdb itself trimmed the public reads at Q25 with fastp, ran MiXCR and retained productive beta chains. Every entry covers one CDR3 protein and lists the most common genes and DNA from its rows. These V and J calls are TCRdb output, not the study's own analysis. The sample table contains about 3,100 distinct CDR3 sequences; only one count was recorded for approximately 52% of them. The ten largest clones add up to more than 3% of the sample.

Memory regulatory T cells were sorted as CD4+ CD45RA- CD25high cells. Whether a tumor-draining lymph node counted as invaded or non-invaded depended on the presence or absence of metastatic tumor cells. Before staining and sorting, a Miltenyi Pan T Cell isolation kit was used to pre-enrich the T cells. Primary tumors were characterized by immunohistochemistry for estrogen receptor, progesterone receptor, HER2 and Ki-67. Fresh surgical tissue was processed within a few hours after surgery by cutting into small fragments. Tissue fragments were enzymatically digested with Liberase TL plus DNase for 20 minutes and were then filtered through a 40-micrometer strainer. After DAPI live/dead staining, cells were sorted on a BD FACS Aria II, reaching roughly 96-99% purity. Sorted cells were lysed in TCL buffer and RNA was purified with a Norgen Single Cell RNA purification kit including DNase treatment. The CDR3 sequence holds 13 residues, the cysteine and phenylalanine included. Just CDR3 DNA is preserved here, 39 bases in frame from base 1. Based on the germline V gene, the CDR1 and CDR2 sequences are SGHRS and YFSETQ. V was cut back by 4 bases and J by 0 bases, leaving a gap of 7 bases between them.

Summary of the overall study and its limitations: Detection of some of the top 100 tumor clones in both invaded and non-invaded nodes suggests recirculation between tumor and draining nodes. TCRs shared between the Treg and Tconv subsets were regarded as suggesting, but not proving, a common clonal origin. In the targeted TCR-seq data, Tregs appeared to be more clonally expanded than Tconvs in all tissues, and lower diversity was found for both subsets in tumor than in lymph nodes. Tracking the tumor top-100 clones was possible in just two patients. Roughly 13-22% of Treg TCRs were shared with Tconvs per tissue, interpreted as suggesting peripheral Treg induction. Whether Treg conversion occurred in a given organ or whether converted Tregs recirculated between nodes and tumor could not be resolved from the data.

Sequenced material: sorted memory Tregs from a lymph node. According to the study, the label for this sample's cell subset or site signals: CD45RA-negative sorted CD4+ T cells (memory Tconv or effector/memory Treg). The receptor was isolated from a female donor with luminal breast cancer. This chain is built from TRBV5-1 and TRBJ1-1, with no D gene named confidently. DNA sequence: TGCGCCAGCAGCGACACGGTGAACACTGAAGCTTTCTTT. The encoded protein is CASSDTVNTEAFF.